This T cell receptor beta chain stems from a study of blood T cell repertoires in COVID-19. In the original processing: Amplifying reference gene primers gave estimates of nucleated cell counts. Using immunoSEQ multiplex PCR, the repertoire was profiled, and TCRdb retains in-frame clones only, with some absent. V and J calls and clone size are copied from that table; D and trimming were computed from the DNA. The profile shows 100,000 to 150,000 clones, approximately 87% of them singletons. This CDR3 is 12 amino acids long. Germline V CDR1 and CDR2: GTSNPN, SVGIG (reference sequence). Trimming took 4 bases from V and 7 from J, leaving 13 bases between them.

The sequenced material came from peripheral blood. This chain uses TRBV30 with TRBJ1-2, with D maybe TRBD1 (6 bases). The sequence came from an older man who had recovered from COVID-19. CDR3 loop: CAWNGGWGGYTF. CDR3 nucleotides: TGTGCCTGGAATGGGGGCTGGGGTGGCTACACCTTC.